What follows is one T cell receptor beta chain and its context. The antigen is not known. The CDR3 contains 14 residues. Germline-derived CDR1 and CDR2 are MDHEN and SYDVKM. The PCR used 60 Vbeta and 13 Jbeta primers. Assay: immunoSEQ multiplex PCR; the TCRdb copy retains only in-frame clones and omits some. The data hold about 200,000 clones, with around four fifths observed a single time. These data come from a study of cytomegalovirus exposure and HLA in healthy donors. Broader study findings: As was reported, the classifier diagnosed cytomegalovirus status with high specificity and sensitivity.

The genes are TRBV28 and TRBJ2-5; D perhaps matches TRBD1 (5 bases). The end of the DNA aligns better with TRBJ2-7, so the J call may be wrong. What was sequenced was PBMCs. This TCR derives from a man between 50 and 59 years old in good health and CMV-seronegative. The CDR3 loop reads CASSQTTGTYEQYF. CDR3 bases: TGTGCCAGCAGCCAAACCACAGGTACCTACGAGCAGTACTTC.